The rows below give T cell receptor beta chains drawn from one sample of a study of blood T cell repertoires in COVID-19. Some clones are missing from TCRdb's copy, which holds only in-frame ones; the method was immunoSEQ multiplex PCR. The sample comprises approximately 130,000 clones, around 83% of which are singletons, and 15% to 20% rests with the top ten. The sample consisted of PBMCs or T cells enriched from blood (not recorded which). The receptors stem from a man aged 30 to 45 who had recovered from COVID-19. CDR3s include the opening cysteine and the closing phenylalanine or tryptophan. The D gene is left open where the match is weak. Size values are once, few and many counts, or a class for expanded clones, and some rows have none.

v_gene,abundance,d_gene,j_gene,CDR3nt,CDR3aa
TRBV6-6,once,TRBD1,TRBJ1-2,TGTGCCAGCAGCGCGGGACAGGGAACACCACACTATGGCTACACCTTC,CASSAGQGTPHYGYTF
TRBV2,.,.,TRBJ2-1,TGTGCCAGCAGTGAAGCTTCCAGCTCCTACAATGAGCAGTTCTTC,CASSEASSSYNEQFF
TRBV6-1,.,.,TRBJ2-5,TGTGCCAGCAGTGAGGATGGAGGGGGCCTGGTTTTTGAGACCCAGTACTTC,CASSEDGGGLVFETQYF
TRBV25-1,.,.,TRBJ1-2,TGTGCCAGCAGGAGTGGGGGCGGCTATGGCTACACCTTC,CASRSGGGYGYTF
TRBV3-1/TRBV3-2,few,.,TRBJ1-2,TGTGCCAGCAGCTCATCAGTAATTGCCGGGGATTATGGCTACACCTTC,CASSSSVIAGDYGYTF
TRBV18,.,.,TRBJ1-2,TGTGCCAGCTCACCTGGAGACCTTTCCGCCCACTATGGCTACACCTTC,CASSPGDLSAHYGYTF
TRBV27,.,.,TRBJ1-1,TGTGCCAGCAGCCCCCCCGGGGGAATCACTGAAGCTTTCTTT,CASSPPGGITEAFF
TRBV18,.,TRBD1,TRBJ1-1,TGTGCCAGCTCACTACAGGGGGTGGAAACTGAAGCTTTCTTT,CASSLQGVETEAFF
TRBV4-2,.,.,TRBJ2-1,TGTGCCAGCAGCCAAGATTCCGGGACAACCTTCTACAATGAGCAGTTCTTC,CASSQDSGTTFYNEQFF
TRBV7-9,.,TRBD1,TRBJ1-1,TGTGCCAGCAGCTCCGACAGGGGGTATCATAACACTGAAGCTTTCTTT,CASSSDRGYHNTEAFF
TRBV5-4,.,.,TRBJ1-2,TGTGCCAGCAGCACAGAAGCCTATGGCTACACCTTC,CASSTEAYGYTF
TRBV27,.,.,TRBJ2-5,TGTGCCAGCAGTTCGATCCTTGAAGCGGAGGACGGGGAGACCCAGTACTTC,CASSSILEAEDGETQYF
TRBV11-3,.,.,TRBJ1-2,TGTGCCAGCAGCCGCGGACAGCAATATGGCTACACCTTC,CASSRGQQYGYTF
TRBV5-1,once,TRBD1,TRBJ2-5,TGCGCCAGCAGCTTGGCCCCCTCAGGGGGCCTGAGAGAGACCCAGTACTTC,CASSLAPSGGLRETQYF
TRBV10-2,.,TRBD1,TRBJ1-1,TGCGCCAGCTGCAGGGGACAGACGAACACTGAAGCTTTCTTT,CASCRGQTNTEAFF
TRBV19,once,.,TRBJ1-1,TGTGCCAGTAGTATAAAGGGCAGGGCGATCACTGAAGCTTTCTTT,CASSIKGRAITEAFF
TRBV3-1/TRBV3-2,few,.,TRBJ1-2,TGTGCCAGCAGCCAAGTCTCAGGGACTAGTGGCTACACCTTC,CASSQVSGTSGYTF
TRBV27,.,TRBD2,TRBJ2-3,TGTGCCAGCAGTTCTGCTAGCGGTCGCACAGATACGCAGTATTTT,CASSSASGRTDTQYF
TRBV10-2,.,TRBD1,TRBJ2-1,TGCGCCAGCAGGGACAGGGGGCGCGTGGGGTCCTACAATGAGCAGTTCTTC,CASRDRGRVGSYNEQFF
TRBV6-1,.,.,TRBJ2-2,TGTGCCAGCAGTGAAAGGGGATCCACCGGGGAGCTGTTTTTT,CASSERGSTGELFF
TRBV3-1/TRBV3-2,.,TRBD1,TRBJ2-3,TGTGCCAGCAGCCAAGGTGTGGGACAGAGACAGGATACGCAGTATTTT,CASSQGVGQRQDTQYF
TRBV19,.,.,TRBJ2-1,TGTGCCAGTAACCCGCGCGGCTTCAATGAGCAGTTCTTC,CASNPRGFNEQFF
TRBV15,.,.,TRBJ2-3,TGTGCCACCAGCCGCGCTTCGACGGGAATAGATACGCAGTATTTT,CATSRASTGIDTQYF
TRBV2,.,.,TRBJ1-5,TGTGCCAGCAGTCCGGACATTCAGCCCCAGCATTTT,CASSPDIQPQHF
TRBV14,.,.,TRBJ1-5,TGTGCCAGCAGCCAAGCAGGGGATCAGCCCCAGCATTTT,CASSQAGDQPQHF
TRBV11-2,.,.,TRBJ1-1,TGTGCCAGCAGCGCAGTCGGGGGGGCATGGACTGAAGCTTTCTTT,CASSAVGGAWTEAFF
TRBV9,.,TRBD1,TRBJ1-2,TGTGCCAGCAGCGACCCGGACAGGGGGGCTAACTATGGCTACACCTTC,CASSDPDRGANYGYTF
TRBV3-1/TRBV3-2,.,.,TRBJ1-5,TGTGCCAGCAGCCAAGATCACAGCTATCAGCCCCAGCATTTT,CASSQDHSYQPQHF
TRBV6-1,.,TRBD1,TRBJ1-2,TGTGCCAGCAGTGAAGCCCCCCCGGGACAGGGGGCTGGCTACACCTTC,CASSEAPPGQGAGYTF
TRBV5-1,once,.,TRBJ1-4,TGCGCCAGCAGCTTGGGGACTTTAGTAAGTGAAAAACTGTTTTTT,CASSLGTLVSEKLFF
TRBV7-2,.,.,TRBJ1-2,TGTGCCAGCAGCGTACAGGGCAGTCATGGCTACACCTTC,CASSVQGSHGYTF
TRBV18,.,.,TRBJ1-3,TGTGCCAGCTCACCATTGGACTCGAGCTCTGGAAACACCATATATTTT,CASSPLDSSSGNTIYF
TRBV9,.,TRBD2,TRBJ2-1,TGTGCCAGCAGCCCCGATCTAGCGGGAGAATTTTTCTTC,CASSPDLAGEFFF
TRBV27,.,TRBD1,TRBJ1-2,TGTGCCAGCAGCCGACAGGGTTTAAACTATGGCTACACCTTC,CASSRQGLNYGYTF